The TCR beta chain under discussion was sequenced for a study of blood T cells in healthy people across ages. Roughly 10 milliliters of peripheral blood were drawn from each donor. V was clipped by 9 bases and J by 6 bases, with 16 bases between them. The CDR3 is made up of 13 amino acids. Germline V gene lookup returns CDR1 SGHVS and CDR2 FQNEAQ. In regard to this clonotype: Its antigen remains unidentified.

Overall study findings and caveats: The authors considered diversity estimates from one million T cells to be underestimates.

Alongside a J-beta primer mix, a sample-barcoded 5' primer served in a second PCR lasting 7 to 11 cycles. All cDNA molecules were each tagged by a template-switch adaptor with 12 random nucleotides. One entry per CDR3 protein results from TCRdb running MiXCR on the 5' RACE reads. The sample includes about 1.4 million distinct CDR3 sequences, approximately 63% of them seen just once. The chain has TRBV7-8 and TRBJ2-3; a possible D gene is TRBD1 (5 bases). The sample consisted of blood. The receptor was derived from a young man in good health. CDR3 DNA: TGTGCCAGTGCCATTCAGGGCTTGGATACGCAGTATTTT. Translated, it gives CASAIQGLDTQYF.